The 25 T cell receptor beta chains below all came from one sample that was sequenced in a study of T cells in Graves' hyperthyroidism and ophthalmopathy. Researchers took RNA transcripts and amplified the TCR beta CDR3 regions from them. The HTBI primer set served for first-round RT-PCR of the TCR CDR3. TCRdb redid the calling of the multiplex PCR reads with MiXCR, one entry per CDR3 protein. The sample gives around 360,000 distinct CDR3 sequences, nearly 15% of which show up once; roughly a fifth is in the top ten. The sequenced sample was blood. The receptors here all came from an older woman with Graves' ophthalmopathy.

The CDR3 region is CASTKTGEGEQFF. CDR3 bases: TGCGCCAGCACTAAGACAGGGGAAGGAGAGCAGTTCTTC. The chain links TRBV10-1 to TRBJ2-1, with 8 bases fitting TRBD1. V gave up 7 bases and J gave up 10 bases; unmatched junction bases: 9. The CDR3 runs 13 residues. The germline V gene has CDR1 WNHNN and CDR2 SYGVQD (reference sequence).

There are a few counts of this clonotype. The CDR3 spells CASSVLASTDTQYF. For the CDR3, the DNA is TGTGCCAGCAGTGTGCTAGCGAGCACAGATACGCAGTATTTT. J is TRBJ2-3 and V is TRBV2; a weak D match, TRBD2 (6 bases). The CDR3 loop spans 14 amino acids. CDR1 and CDR2 (germline): SNHLY, FYNNEI. V was trimmed by 4 bases and J by 0 bases, leaving 8 bases between them.

The V call is TRBV29-1, the J call TRBJ1-1, with 8 positions matching TRBD1. Germline V lookup: CDR1 SQVTM, CDR2 ANQGSEA. This CDR3 is built from 13 residues. V was pared by 4 bases and J by 2 bases, with 3 bases of the junction left unmatched. Here the CDR3 reads CSVGRGRNTEAFF. The CDR3 coding sequence is TGCAGCGTTGGCAGGGGGCGAAACACTGAAGCTTTCTTT.

This clonotype has at least ten counts. The gene calls are TRBV29-1 and TRBJ2-7; maybe TRBD2 (5 bases). Germline CDR1 SQVTM, CDR2 ANQGSEA. V was pared by 1 base and J by 6 bases, with 10 bases between. The CDR3 extends over 12 amino acids. CDR3 in DNA: TGCAGCGTTGAAGGAACTAGATCCGAGCAGTACTTC. Translation gives CSVEGTRSEQYF.

The chain has TRBV5-1 and TRBJ2-7; TRBD1 is a possible D gene (6 bases). CDR1 and CDR2 (germline): SGHRS, YFSETQ. CDR3 length: 13 amino acids. V shed 4 bases and J shed 2 bases, with 10 bases lying between them. This CDR3 reads CASSGDIAYEQYF. CDR3 nucleotides: TGCGCCAGCAGCGGGGACATCGCCTACGAGCAGTACTTC.

In its sample, this clonotype was seen a few times. This chain links TRBV30 with TRBJ1-2; unclear D gene. The germline V and J ends were trimmed by 2 bases and 13 bases, with 23 bases remaining between them. The CDR3 consists of 14 residues. From germline, CDR1 is GTSNPN and CDR2 SVGIG (reference sequence). The CDR3 DNA sequence: TGTGCCTGGAGTCACATGGGCAGAAACCTCGAGGGCACCTTC. Residues: CAWSHMGRNLEGTF. Variable domain in full (rest from reference TRBV30 and TRBJ1-2): SQTIHQWPATLVQPVGSPLSLECTVEGTSNPNLYWYRQAAGRGLQLLFYSVGIGQISSEVPQNLSASRPQDRQFILSSKKLLLSDSGFYLCAWSHMGRNLEGTFGSGTRLTVV.

This clonotype was recorded at least ten times. The V gene is TRBV28, the J gene TRBJ2-5; TRBD1 is a possible D gene (6 bases). Germline CDR1 MDHEN, CDR2 SYDVKM. Trimming stripped 7 bases from V and 5 bases from J, with 17 bases between. This CDR3 has 14 residues. The CDR3 sequence is CASTPPQGHETQYF. The CDR3 nucleotides are TGTGCCAGCACACCTCCCCAGGGGCACGAGACCCAGTACTTC.

This clonotype was counted at least ten times. CDR3 in DNA: TGCAGTGCTAGAGATCGGGCAGGCAATCAGCCCCAGCATTTT. As protein: CSARDRAGNQPQHF. The chain links TRBV20-1 to TRBJ1-5; D gene ambiguous. Per germline, CDR1 DFQATT and CDR2 SNEGSKA (reference sequence). CDR3 length: 14 amino acids. The germline V and J ends were trimmed by 0 bases and 2 bases, with 8 bases remaining between them.

At least ten counts were recorded for this clonotype. The V call is TRBV20-1, the J call TRBJ2-1; 10 bases map to TRBD2. The CDR3 is 14 residues long. V trimming: 6 bases; J trimming: 7 bases; junction bases outside the gene matches: 9. Looked up from germline, CDR1 is DFQATT and CDR2 is SNEGSKA (reference sequence). Here the CDR3 DNA reads TGCAGTGCCCTCCCCGGGACTAGCGTTAATGAGCAGTTCTTC. It specifies CSALPGTSVNEQFF.

At least ten counts were recorded for this clonotype. The chain carries TRBV28 and TRBJ1-1; D gene uncertain. Germline V CDR1 and CDR2: MDHEN, SYDVKM. Trimming removed 5 bases at V and 1 base at J, with 8 bases between. The length of the CDR3 is 13 residues. CDR3 loop: CASSARRNTEAFF. CDR3 nucleotides: TGTGCCAGCAGTGCGCGCAGGAACACTGAAGCTTTCTTT.

The chain's CDR3 is CSARGAGRIYEQYF. CDR3 sequence (DNA): TGCAGTGCTAGAGGAGCGGGAAGGATCTACGAGCAGTACTTC. V usage is TRBV20-1 and J usage is TRBJ2-7, with TRBD2 identical over 7 bases. Germline V gene sequence: CDR1 DFQATT, CDR2 SNEGSKA (reference sequence). The CDR3 spans 14 residues. V gave up 1 base and J gave up 3 bases; unmatched junction bases: 6.

This chain links TRBV2 with TRBJ2-5, with 12 bases matching TRBD2. This CDR3 is 14 amino acids long. The junction had 5 bases not matched to a gene; V was cut back by 7 bases and J by 5 bases. Germline CDR1 reads SNHLY; CDR2 reads FYNNEI. In DNA, the CDR3 is TGTGCCAGCACAAGACTAGCGGGAGATGAGACCCAGTACTTC. This translates into CASTRLAGDETQYF.

This clonotype showed up many times. The chain is built from TRBV12-5 and TRBJ2-3; the D is unclear. Trimming shortened V by 3 bases and J by 5 bases, and 3 bases separated the two germline ends. The CDR3 is made up of 11 amino acids. Looked up from germline, CDR1 is LGHNT and CDR2 is FRNRAP. The CDR3 loop reads CASGFEDTQYF. The CDR3 coding sequence is TGTGCTAGTGGTTTTGAAGATACGCAGTATTTT. The full variable domain, with the rest looked up from reference TRBV12-5 and TRBJ2-3, is DARVTQTPRHKVTEMGQEVTMRCQPILGHNTVFWYRQTMMQGLELLAYFRNRAPLDDSGMPKDRFSAEMPDATLATLKIQPSEPRDSAVYFCASGFEDTQYFGPGTRLTVL.

This clonotype has a handful of counts. V usage is TRBV5-1 and J usage is TRBJ2-1, with 7 bases lining up with TRBD1. CDR3 length: 15 amino acids. Losses at the gene ends were 0 bases for V and 9 bases for J; bases not matched to a gene: 9. Germline V gene sequence: CDR1 SGHRS, CDR2 YFSETQ. CDR3 coding DNA: TGCGCCAGCAGCTTGGAACAGGGGAAGGCCTCTGAGCAGTTCTTC. Encoded protein: CASSLEQGKASEQFF.

The chain joins TRBV29-1 to TRBJ2-5, with 10 positions matching TRBD2. V lost 7 bases to trimming and J lost 5 bases; unmatched junction nucleotides: 10. The germline V gene encodes CDR1 SQVTM and CDR2 ANQGSEA. The CDR3 extends over 14 amino acids. The CDR3 protein is CSGIPSGRTETQYF. The CDR3 DNA reads TGCAGCGGCATACCTAGCGGGAGAACGGAGACCCAGTACTTC.

This clonotype appeared a single time. The junction and the germline gene differ at one end; a read error may be behind it. The chain employs TRBV6-6 and TRBJ2-1; D may be TRBD2 (5 bases). Germline CDR1 and CDR2: MNHNY and SVGAGI (reference sequence). This CDR3 has 16 amino acids. The CDR3 loop is CASSYSSGHSYNEQSF. The DNA of the CDR3 is TGTGCCAGCAGTTACTCGAGCGGTCACTCCTACAATGAGCAGTCCTTC.

The genes are TRBV11-2 and TRBJ1-2; D remains unclear. The CDR3 is made up of 12 amino acids. The germline V gene has CDR1 SGHAT and CDR2 FQNNGV. V shed 4 bases and J shed 7 bases, with 10 bases lying between them. CDR3 sequence reads: CASSSSMGGYTF. The CDR3 DNA is TGTGCCAGCAGCTCCTCCATGGGTGGCTACACCTTC.

In regard to this clonotype: This may come from a read error, since a much larger clone is one base off. This rearrangement joins TRBV7-9 to TRBJ2-3; a weak D match, TRBD2 (6 bases). CDR3 length: 17 residues. Germline lookup yields CDR1 SEHNR and CDR2 FQNEAQ (reference sequence). The CDR3 loop is CAGSFTLATFSTDTQYF. CDR3 bases: TGTGCCGGCAGCTTTACCCTAGCGACCTTCAGCACAGATACGCAGTATTTT.

This clonotype was detected only a few times. The rearrangement joins TRBV9 to TRBJ2-7; possibly TRBD1 or TRBD2 for D (5 bases each). The CDR3 is 15 amino acids. Germline V gives CDR1 SGDLS, CDR2 YYNGEE. The V end lost 0 bases, the J end lost 5 bases, and 15 bases lay between the germline ends. The CDR3 loop reads CASSVDPGRGDEQYF. CDR3 in DNA: TGTGCCAGCAGCGTAGACCCAGGGCGAGGGGACGAGCAGTACTTC.

This clonotype appeared many times. The gene calls are TRBV20-1 and TRBJ2-2; the match to TRBD1 covers 10 bases. Germline V gives CDR1 DFQATT, CDR2 SNEGSKA (reference sequence). Trimming removed 0 bases from V and 6 bases from J; junction bases left unmatched: 4. CDR3 size: 15 residues. CDR3 protein: CSARESGTGAGELFF. In DNA, the CDR3 is TGCAGTGCTAGAGAGAGCGGGACAGGGGCCGGGGAGCTGTTTTTT.

This clonotype was counted ten times or more. The chain couples TRBV5-4 to TRBJ1-1, with a weak D call TRBD1 (5 bases). The CDR3 contains 14 residues. CDR1 and CDR2 (germline): SGHNT, YYREEE (reference sequence). V dropped 5 bases and J dropped 6 bases, with 17 bases sitting between them. CDR3 nucleotides: TGTGCCAGCAGTCCCATTTGGGGGGTCGCTGAAGCTTTCTTT. Its protein is CASSPIWGVAEAFF.

This clonotype was seen a handful of times. This may come from a read error, since a much larger clone is one base off. CDR3: CASSPRQGTYNGQFF. The CDR3 DNA sequence: TGTGCCAGCAGTCCTCGACAGGGTACCTACAATGGGCAGTTCTTC. The chain couples TRBV27 to TRBJ2-1; 7 positions agree with TRBD1. The germline CDR1 and CDR2 sequences are MNHEY and SMNVEV (reference sequence). The CDR3 spans 15 residues.

This clonotype was detected only a few times. The chain links TRBV5-8 to TRBJ2-7, with a tentative D call TRBD1 (6 bases). V was clipped by 1 base and J by 3 bases, with 14 bases between them. The CDR3 totals 15 residues. Germline CDR1 reads SGHTS; CDR2 reads YDEGEE. This CDR3 is CASSLTAGARYEQYF. CDR3 nucleotides: TGTGCCAGCAGCTTGACGGCAGGGGCCCGCTACGAGCAGTACTTC.

This clonotype was seen many times. This chain connects TRBV12-3 or TRBV12-4 to TRBJ2-5, with D unresolved. The V end was cut by 3 bases, the J end by 0 bases, with 5 bases between. The CDR3 length is 13 residues. In DNA, the CDR3 is TGTGCCAGCAGTTTTTTTGACCAAGAGACCCAGTACTTC. This codes for CASSFFDQETQYF.

The CDR3 coding sequence is TGCGCCAGCAGCCTAGAACCCACCACAGATACGCAGTATTTT. The encoded protein is CASSLEPTTDTQYF. The V gene is TRBV4-1, the J gene TRBJ2-3, with unresolved D. Trimming took off 4 bases at V and 2 bases at J, with 10 bases between the two ends. The CDR3 is made up of 14 amino acids. Germline CDR1 MGHRA, CDR2 YSYEKL.